Following are 15 T cell receptor beta chains from one sample sequenced in a study of breast tumors, draining lymph nodes, adjacent tissues. Axillary draining lymph nodes of breast cancer patients supplied the node samples. TCRdb independently ran MiXCR on the multiplex PCR reads; one entry per CDR3 protein. The sample has about 130,000 distinct CDR3 sequences, under 25% seen once. Sequenced: axillary lymph node tissue. Receptors were obtained from a female donor with breast cancer. Some clones in this sample may be carry-over from other donors' samples.

This clonotype was counted only a few times. The gene calls are TRBV5-6 and TRBJ2-2, with a possible D match to TRBD1 (6 bases). Germline-derived CDR1 and CDR2 are SGHDT and YYEEEE. The CDR3 is made up of 15 amino acids. Trimming took 5 bases from V and 2 from J, leaving 13 bases between them. CDR3 nucleotides: TGTGCCAGCAGTCCGGGACACCGTAACACCGGGGAGCTGTTTTTT. Its protein is CASSPGHRNTGELFF.

This clonotype was found many times. The V and J genes are TRBV3-1 and TRBJ2-7; 9 bases line up with TRBD2. CDR1 is LGHDT, CDR2 YNNKEL, per germline (reference sequence). Trimming took 8 bases from V and 2 from J; bases not matched to a gene: 1. The CDR3 spans 12 residues. The CDR3 region has the DNA TGTGCCAGCGCGGGAGGGACCTACGAGCAGTACTTC. This sequence encodes CASAGGTYEQYF.

This clonotype was seen many times. This chain links TRBV29-1 with TRBJ2-3; D tentatively fits TRBD1 or TRBD2 (5 bases each). This CDR3 contains 15 residues. Deletions cut 6 bases from V and 3 bases from J, with 19 bases between. Germline CDR1 reads SQVTM; CDR2 reads ANQGSEA. CDR3 in amino acids: CSVRDRIGRTDTQYF. DNA of the CDR3: TGCAGCGTCCGGGACCGGATCGGACGTACAGATACGCAGTATTTT.

Note on this clonotype: The junction shows a germline mismatch at one end, possibly a read error. This sequence joins TRBV19 and TRBJ2-6; TRBD2 agrees at 9 bases. Germline loops: CDR1 LNHDA, CDR2 SQIVND (reference sequence). The CDR3 is made up of 14 amino acids. CDR3 sequence: CASSELAGANVLAF. The CDR3 DNA reads as TGTGCCAGTAGTGAGTTAGCGGGGGCCAACGTCCTGGCTTTC. Combining the CDR3 with reference TRBV19 and TRBJ2-6 gives the whole variable domain DGGITQSPKYLFRKEGQNVTLSCEQNLNHDAMYWYRQDPGQGLRLIYYSQIVNDFQKGDIAEGYSVSREKKESFPLTVTSAQKNPTAFYLCASSELAGANVLAFGAGSRLTVL.

This clonotype was seen at least ten times. The gene calls are TRBV15 and TRBJ2-7; tentatively, D is TRBD2 (6 bases). Germline values: CDR1 LNHNV, CDR2 YYDKDF (reference sequence). This CDR3 contains 17 residues. V lost 0 bases and J 5 bases, leaving 20 bases between the germline ends. CDR3 sequence: CATSRDYGSIGLHEQYF. In nucleotides, the CDR3 is TGTGCCACCAGCAGAGATTACGGGAGTATTGGTCTCCACGAGCAGTACTTC.

This clonotype has ten or more counts. This chain joins TRBV20-1 and TRBJ1-3; D is undetermined. The V gene lost 1 base and the J gene lost 0 bases, with 7 bases spanning the gap. Germline assignment: CDR1 DFQATT and CDR2 SNEGSKA (reference sequence). This CDR3 has 14 residues. The CDR3 protein is CSARAPISGNTIYF. CDR3 DNA: TGCAGTGCTAGAGCACCGATCTCTGGAAACACCATATATTTT.

This clonotype was picked up many times. The chain combines TRBV19 with TRBJ2-2; D gene uncertain. Germline V gives CDR1 LNHDA, CDR2 SQIVND (reference sequence). The CDR3 runs 15 residues. The ends were cut back, 6 bases at V and 1 base at J, with 12 bases in the middle. The CDR3 reads CASSQKLGNTGELFF. The CDR3 DNA sequence: TGTGCCAGTAGCCAAAAGCTAGGGAACACCGGGGAGCTGTTTTTT.

This clonotype was counted many times. The chain links TRBV5-6 to TRBJ2-2, with 9 bases identical to TRBD1. This CDR3 has 15 amino acids. With V trimmed by 6 bases and J by 5 bases, 8 bases remained unmatched. Germline CDR1 SGHDT, CDR2 YYEEEE. The DNA of the CDR3 is TGTGCCAGCATCGTCCGGGACAGGGATACCGGGGAGCTGTTTTTT. This sequence encodes CASIVRDRDTGELFF.

At least ten counts were recorded for this clonotype. The chain joins TRBV11-1 to TRBJ2-1; TRBD2 aligns across 12 bases. Germline V CDR1 and CDR2: SGHAT, FQDESV (reference sequence). The CDR3 spans 16 residues. V gave up 6 bases and J gave up 1 base; unmatched junction bases: 4. The CDR3 spells CASSRTSGASYNEQFF. For the CDR3, the DNA is TGTGCCAGCAGTCGGACTAGCGGGGCTTCCTACAATGAGCAGTTCTTC.

J is TRBJ1-6 and V is TRBV7-2, with 11 bases aligning to TRBD1. The germline gives CDR1 SGHTA, CDR2 FQGNSA. V was pared by 4 bases and J by 6 bases, with 2 bases of the junction left unmatched. The CDR3 consists of 15 residues. CDR3 protein: CASSSDRGLNSPLHF. CDR3 nucleotide sequence: TGTGCCAGCAGCTCGGACAGGGGGCTTAATTCACCCCTCCACTTT.

The rearrangement joins TRBV28 to TRBJ1-2, with 9 bases aligning to TRBD1. Germline V gene sequence: CDR1 MDHEN, CDR2 SYDVKM. Unmatched junction bases numbered 9, after V lost 5 bases and J lost 8 bases. The CDR3 length is 14 residues. This CDR3 is CASSINRGRGGYTF. The CDR3 DNA reads TGTGCCAGCAGTATAAACAGGGGGCGAGGAGGCTACACCTTC.

This clonotype came up a few times. The chain recombines TRBV25-1 with TRBJ2-1, with D perhaps TRBD2 (6 bases). The CDR3 loop spans 11 amino acids. V lost 9 bases to trimming and J lost 9 bases, with 12 bases between them. Germline V CDR1 and CDR2: MGHDK, SYGVNS. The CDR3, as DNA: TGTGCCAGTTCCGGGGGAATTGAGCAGTTCTTC. As protein: CASSGGIEQFF.

In its sample, this clonotype was seen a few times. This chain uses TRBV7-2 with TRBJ2-4; 7 positions match TRBD1. After removal of 5 bases from V and 1 base from J, the junction contained 2 bases not matched to a gene. The CDR3 sequence is 14 residues long. The germline CDR1 and CDR2 sequences are SGHTA and FQGNSA. The CDR3 is CASSVQGAKNIQYF. In nucleotides, the CDR3 is TGTGCCAGCAGCGTACAGGGGGCCAAAAACATTCAGTACTTC.

This clonotype was seen at least ten times. V is TRBV11-3 and J is TRBJ2-7; unclear D gene. V was trimmed by 0 bases and J by 5 bases, leaving 2 bases between them. Germline V lookup: CDR1 SGHNT, CDR2 YENEEA. The CDR3 has 11 amino acids. As DNA, the CDR3 is TGTGCCAGCAGCTTAGACGACGAGCAGTACTTC. Its protein product is CASSLDDEQYF.

This clonotype was observed at least ten times. V is TRBV6-2 or TRBV6-3 and J is TRBJ2-7; unclear D gene. The CDR3 sequence is 14 residues long. Trimming removed 2 bases from V and 1 base from J, with 9 bases in between. Germline V lookup: CDR1 MNHEY, CDR2 SVGEGT. CDR3 coding DNA: TGTGCCAGCAGTTACGTTGTTTCATCCTACGAGCAGTACTTC. It translates to CASSYVVSSYEQYF.